The next 24 T cell receptor beta chains were all read from a single sample in a study of tumor-infiltrating lymphocytes in primary liver carcinoma (dated by TCRdb to the late 2010s). Without any cell sorting, total RNA and DNA were extracted together from about 20-30 mg of bulk tissue using the AllPrep DNA/RNA mini kit. The sequencer was an Illumina HiSeq 2500. Using a constant-region primer and ProtoScript II reverse transcriptase, TCRbeta-specific cDNA was reverse-transcribed from about 460 ng total RNA. Three nested multiplex PCR rounds, following a slightly modified ARM-PCR procedure, were used to build the TCRbeta libraries. Each of the first two PCR rounds ran for about 9 cycles and used multiplex TRBV1-TRBV30 forward primers together with a Cbeta reverse primer. Clones were called with MiXCR by TCRdb after fastp trimmed the public reads at Q25, and only in-frame beta chains were retained. Rows matching on CDR3 protein sequence are summarized as one entry with the most common DNA and genes. In all, the sample holds about 100,000 distinct CDR3 sequences, and more than 65% of those were seen once. The top ten constitute around 9.5% of the sample.

The sample was liver tumor tissue from sampling region 5. Read against the paper, the sample's cell subset or site label means: tumor region T5, tumor centre. The origin of the receptors is a woman aged 55-69 years with primary liver carcinoma and hepatitis B virus infection.

This clonotype was counted a single time. A much larger clone sits a single nucleotide away, making a read error possible. The gene calls are TRBV28 and TRBJ2-7; TRBD2 agrees at 8 bases. Germline V gene data show CDR1 as MDHEN and CDR2 as SYDVKM. This CDR3 is 15 amino acids long. The CDR3: CASSAPGLGRYELYF. CDR3 DNA: TGTGCCAGCAGCGCTCCGGGACTAGGGCGCTACGAGCTGTACTTC.

The chain has TRBV28 and TRBJ2-3, with TRBD2 matching 7 bases. In germline, CDR1 is MDHEN, CDR2 SYDVKM. The CDR3 is 16 residues long. V lost 7 bases and J lost 9; bases outside the gene matches: 19. The CDR3 sequence is CASNPPPSAGGGTQYF. In DNA, the CDR3 is TGTGCCAGCAACCCCCCCCCGAGCGCCGGGGGAGGGACGCAGTATTTT. Complete variable domain (other parts from reference TRBV28 and TRBJ2-3): DVKVTQSSRYLVKRTGEKVFLECVQDMDHENMFWYRQDPGLGLRLIYFSYDVKMKEKGDIPEGYSVSREKKERFSLILESASTNQTSMYLCASNPPPSAGGGTQYFGPGTRLTVL.

As for this clonotype: This is likely a read error, given that the CDR3 carries no conserved phenylalanine or tryptophan at its end. V and J are TRBV19 and TRBJ2-1, with 10 bases fitting TRBD2. Germline V lookup: CDR1 LNHDA, CDR2 SQIVND (reference sequence). V trimming: 3 bases; J trimming: 2 bases; junction bases outside the gene matches: 7. The length of the CDR3 is 17 residues. CDR3 protein: CASSIQSTSGPYNEQFS. CDR3 DNA sequence: TGTGCCAGTAGTATTCAGTCGACTAGCGGGCCCTACAATGAGCAGTTCTCC.

The chain links TRBV5-4 to TRBJ1-1, with D unresolved. Germline assignment: CDR1 SGHNT and CDR2 YYREEE (reference sequence). This CDR3 contains 13 residues. CDR3 loop: CVCSLRTNTEAFF. CDR3 DNA sequence: TGTGTCTGCAGCTTGCGGACGAACACTGAAGCTTTCTTT.

The rearrangement links TRBV11-3 to TRBJ2-4, with 14 bases aligning to TRBD2. V was pared by 5 bases and J by 5 bases, with 11 bases of the junction left unmatched. The germline V gene has CDR1 SGHNT and CDR2 YENEEA. The CDR3 is made up of 18 amino acids. The CDR3 here is CASSPTRLAGGWENIQYF. The CDR3 region has the DNA TGTGCCAGCAGCCCGACCCGACTAGCGGGGGGGTGGGAAAACATTCAGTACTTC. The entire variable domain, with the rest obtained from reference TRBV11-3 and TRBJ2-4, is as follows: EAGVVQSPRYKIIEKKQPVAFWCNPISGHNTLYWYLQNLGQGPELLIRYENEEAVDDSQLPKDRFSAERLKGVDSTLKIQPAELGDSAVYLCASSPTRLAGGWENIQYFGAGTRLSVL.

J is TRBJ1-2 and V is TRBV28; unclear D gene. Germline V gives CDR1 MDHEN, CDR2 SYDVKM. The CDR3 is made up of 11 amino acids. V lost 9 bases and J 10 bases, leaving 15 bases between the germline ends. The CDR3 DNA reads TGTGCCAGTACCAAATTTCGGGTCTACACCTTC. Translated: CASTKFRVYTF.

This clonotype was counted between two and nine times. V is TRBV6-1 and J is TRBJ2-3, with D unresolved. Germline assignment: CDR1 MNHNS and CDR2 SASEGT. The CDR3 consists of 11 residues. V lost 4 bases and J lost 8, with 7 bases in between. CDR3 DNA sequence: TGTGCCAGCAGTGGTGGTGGTACGCAGTATTTT. Encoded protein: CASSGGGTQYF.

This clonotype was recorded only once. A clone one base away is much larger, so this may be a read error. V is TRBV5-4 and J is TRBJ2-1; 9 nucleotides match TRBD2. Germline CDR1 SGHNT, CDR2 YYREEE (reference sequence). CDR3 length equals 17 residues. This chain's CDR3 is CASSLGARREGNNEQSF. CDR3 bases: TGTGCCAGCAGCTTGGGGGCGAGGCGGGAGGGTAACAATGAGCAGTCCTTC.

This chain connects TRBV4-2 to TRBJ2-2; possible D gene TRBD2, 6 bases. The V end was cut by 4 bases, the J end by 0 bases, with 21 bases between. Per the germline V gene, CDR1 is LGHNA and CDR2 is YNFKEQ. The CDR3 spans 19 residues. The chain's CDR3 is CASSRTGLADTANTGELFF. The CDR3 DNA sequence: TGTGCCAGCAGCCGTACGGGACTGGCGGATACCGCGAACACCGGGGAGCTGTTTTTT.

This clonotype was found once. Being one base from a much bigger clone, this may be a read error. The gene calls are TRBV6-5 and TRBJ2-5, with 7 bases identical to TRBD2. The trim removed 10 bases at V and 5 bases at J, leaving 10 bases unmatched. Germline lookup yields CDR1 MNHEY and CDR2 SVGAGI. The CDR3 spans 13 residues. The CDR3 region is CAINTGGGETQYF. The CDR3 DNA is TGTGCCATCAACACTGGGGGGGGGGAGACCCAGTACTTC.

The rearrangement uses TRBV29-1 and TRBJ2-1, with 8 bases lining up with TRBD2. Germline V gives CDR1 SQVTM, CDR2 ANQGSEA. V shed 6 bases, J shed 7 bases, and the junction held 11 bases outside the gene matches. This CDR3 spans 14 amino acids. CDR3 in amino acids: CSVVGISGINEQFF. CDR3 bases: TGCAGCGTCGTCGGGATTAGCGGGATAAATGAGCAGTTCTTC.

At least ten counts were recorded for this clonotype. J is TRBJ2-6 and V is TRBV6-1; D is unresolved. The CDR3 sequence is 17 residues long. The ends were cut back, 3 bases at V and 0 bases at J, with 12 bases in the middle. Germline lookup yields CDR1 MNHNS and CDR2 SASEGT. The CDR3: CASSDHPTFSGANVLTF. The CDR3, as DNA: TGTGCCAGCAGTGATCACCCAACATTCTCTGGGGCCAACGTCCTGACTTTC.

Points on this clonotype: Just one base apart from a much larger clone, this may be a read error. J is TRBJ1-1 and V is TRBV7-9; perhaps TRBD1 as D (5 bases). V was cut by 5 bases and J by 4 bases, with 14 bases left in between. Germline V lookup: CDR1 SEHNR, CDR2 FQNEAQ (reference sequence). The CDR3 consists of 14 residues. The CDR3 sequence: CASSGGGSGTEAFF. The CDR3 nucleotides are TGTGCCAGCAGCGGTGGGGGGAGTGGCACTGAAGCTTTCTTT. The variable domain in full, with the rest retrieved from reference TRBV7-9 and TRBJ1-1, is DTGVSQNPRHKITKRGQNVTFRCDPISEHNRLYWYRQTLGQGPEFLTYFQNEAQLEKSRLLSDRFSAERPKGSFSTLEIQRTEQGDSAMYLCASSGGGSGTEAFFGQGTRLTVV.

In this sample, this clonotype turned up once. A read error may explain this, as a much larger clone is one base away. Since no conserved phenylalanine or tryptophan closes the CDR3, a read error is the likely cause. J is TRBJ2-5 and V is TRBV10-2; possible D gene TRBD2, 6 bases. Trimming left V 8 bases short and J 2 bases short, with 21 bases between. This CDR3 is 16 amino acids long. Germline V CDR1 and CDR2: WSHSY, SAAADI. DNA for the CDR3: TGCGCCAGCCAAAATAAACAGGCGGGGCCACAAGAGACCCAGTACTCC. Translating gives CASQNKQAGPQETQYS.

The rearrangement links TRBV11-2 to TRBJ2-2; D is ambiguous. Germline assignment: CDR1 SGHAT and CDR2 FQNNGV. The CDR3 has 13 amino acids. V was pared by 1 base and J by 7 bases, with 7 bases between. The CDR3 bases are TGTGCCAGCAGCTTAGGGTCAATCGGGGAGCTGTTTTTT. Protein: CASSLGSIGELFF.

This clonotype was seen repeatedly, ten times or more. The chain uses TRBV7-6 and TRBJ1-5, with a tentative D call TRBD1 (6 bases). This CDR3 contains 18 residues. The ends were cut back, 2 bases at V and 0 bases at J, with 17 bases in the middle. The germline CDR1 and CDR2 sequences are SGHVS and FNYEAQ. The CDR3 is CASSLSPTVRGSNQPQHF. In nucleotides, the CDR3 is TGTGCCAGCAGCTTATCTCCCACTGTCAGGGGTAGCAATCAGCCCCAGCATTTT.

Comment on this clonotype: The germline gene is not matched at one end of the junction; a read error may be the cause. The CDR3 here is CSVERTGTPYEQYF. The CDR3, as DNA: TGCAGTGTTGAACGGACAGGGACCCCCTACGAGCAGTACTTC. This chain joins TRBV29-1 and TRBJ2-7; TRBD1 agrees at 8 bases. The CDR3 contains 14 residues. Looked up from germline, CDR1 is SQVTM and CDR2 is ANQGSEA.

The rearrangement links TRBV29-1 to TRBJ2-2; weak D call: TRBD2 (6 bases). V lost 5 bases and J 7 bases, leaving 14 bases between the germline ends. The CDR3 extends over 13 amino acids. The germline V gene has CDR1 SQVTM and CDR2 ANQGSEA. In DNA, the CDR3 is TGCAGCGTTTCGTATAGCGGTTTCGGGGAGCTGTTTTTT. Its translation: CSVSYSGFGELFF.

This clonotype was counted at least ten times. The V and J genes are TRBV6-5 and TRBJ1-5, with D perhaps TRBD1 (5 bases). The CDR3 spans 13 residues. Trimming pared 5 bases from V and 6 bases from J, leaving 11 bases between. Germline V gives CDR1 MNHEY, CDR2 SVGAGI. CDR3 region: CASSLQATQPQHF. The DNA for the CDR3 is TGTGCCAGCAGTCTACAGGCAACTCAGCCCCAGCATTTT.

This chain links TRBV28 with TRBJ2-2; TRBD2 matches 10 bases. Germline V gene lookup returns CDR1 MDHEN and CDR2 SYDVKM. This CDR3 region has 16 residues. The V and J ends lost 7 bases and 6 bases, in that order; junction bases with no gene match: 11. The CDR3 loop is CASNSRTSGNSGELFF. DNA for the CDR3: TGTGCCAGCAATTCTAGGACTAGCGGTAATTCCGGGGAGCTGTTTTTT.

With respect to this clonotype: Because the CDR3 is missing its conserved closing phenylalanine or tryptophan, this is likely a read error. The chain combines TRBV6-1 with TRBJ2-5; maybe TRBD2 (6 bases). Deletions cut 4 bases from V and 1 base from J, with 13 bases between. Germline assignment: CDR1 MNHNS and CDR2 SASEGT. This CDR3 region has 15 residues. CDR3 nucleotide sequence: TGTGCCAGCAGTGTACAGTGGGGAGGCCAAGAGACCCAGTACATC. Translated, it gives CASSVQWGGQETQYI.

A note on this clonotype: Just one base apart from a much larger clone, this may be a read error. The CDR3 end shows no conserved phenylalanine or tryptophan, and so a read error is likely. The chain combines TRBV6-1 with TRBJ2-7; 7 nucleotides line up with TRBD2. J lost 5 bases, V lost 6 bases, and 13 bases had no gene match. Germline V gene sequence: CDR1 MNHNS, CDR2 SASEGT. This CDR3 contains 15 residues. The CDR3 sequence is CASRAPRGERNEQYY. In DNA form, the CDR3 reads TGTGCCAGCAGGGCCCCTCGGGGGGAACGGAACGAGCAGTACTAC.

This chain connects TRBV6-5 to TRBJ1-1; D remains unclear. This CDR3 has 14 amino acids. Germline CDR1 MNHEY, CDR2 SVGAGI. The ends were cut back, 6 bases at V and 1 base at J, with 12 bases in the middle. Here the CDR3 DNA reads TGTGCCAGCAGATCGCAGGAGGCGAACACTGAAGCTTTCTTT. This gives the protein CASRSQEANTEAFF.

Details on this clonotype: Because the CDR3 is missing its conserved closing phenylalanine or tryptophan, this is likely a read error. V gene TRBV11-1 combines with J gene TRBJ2-7; D assignment may be TRBD1 or TRBD2 (6 bases each). Germline CDR1 and CDR2: SGHAT and FQDESV (reference sequence). The CDR3 loop spans 14 amino acids. The CDR3 nucleotides read TGTGCCAGTAGCTTAAGGGGGGCCTCCTACGAGCAGTACATC. Its translation is CASSLRGASYEQYI.